This T cell receptor beta chain was observed in a study of blood T cell repertoires in COVID-19. Patients at the Seattle site were enrolled during active infection and followed longitudinally. Data came from immunoSEQ multiplex PCR; TCRdb stores just in-frame clones and leaves some out. The sample yields some 310,000 clones, roughly 90% seen once. There are 14 residues in the CDR3. Unmatched junction bases numbered 5, after V lost 5 bases and J lost 2 bases. CDR1 GTSNPN and CDR2 SVGIG come from the germline V gene (reference sequence). In its sample, this clone was seen once. This chain joins TRBV30 and TRBJ1-4, with 7 bases that match TRBD1. Sequenced: peripheral blood. The sequence was collected from a woman aged 25 to 39 with COVID-19, enrolled during active disease. The CDR3 is CAWGTGQTNEKLFF. The DNA for the CDR3 is TGTGCCTGGGGAACGGGACAGACTAATGAAAAACTGTTTTTT.